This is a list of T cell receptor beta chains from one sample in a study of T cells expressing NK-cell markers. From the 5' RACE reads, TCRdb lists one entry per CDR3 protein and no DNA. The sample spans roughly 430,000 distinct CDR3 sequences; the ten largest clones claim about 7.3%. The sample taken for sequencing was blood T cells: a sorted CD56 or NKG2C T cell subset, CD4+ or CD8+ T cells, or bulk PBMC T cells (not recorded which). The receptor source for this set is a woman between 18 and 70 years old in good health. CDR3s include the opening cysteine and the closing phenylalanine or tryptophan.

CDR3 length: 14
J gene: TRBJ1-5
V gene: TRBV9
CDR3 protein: CASSTGDSNQPQHF

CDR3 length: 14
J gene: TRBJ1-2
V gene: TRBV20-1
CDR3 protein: CSAHLRDGNYGYTF

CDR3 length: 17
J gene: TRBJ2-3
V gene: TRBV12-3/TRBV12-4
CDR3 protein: CASSSSLNGASTDTQYF

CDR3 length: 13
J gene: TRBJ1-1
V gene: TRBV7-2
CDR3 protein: CASLTNPGREAFF

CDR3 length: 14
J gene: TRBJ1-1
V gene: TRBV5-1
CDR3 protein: CASRRGGENTEAFF

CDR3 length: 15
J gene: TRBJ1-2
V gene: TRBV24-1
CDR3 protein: CATSDGTGGIYGYTF

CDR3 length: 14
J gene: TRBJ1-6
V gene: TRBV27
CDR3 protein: CASSFDSLRSPLHF

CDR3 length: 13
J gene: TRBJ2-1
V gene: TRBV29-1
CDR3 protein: CSVNRGAPYVEFF

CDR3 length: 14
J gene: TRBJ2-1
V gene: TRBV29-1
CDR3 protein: CSVERSGGAGEQFF

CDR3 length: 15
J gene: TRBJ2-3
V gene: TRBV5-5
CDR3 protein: CASSLSPVGTDTQYF

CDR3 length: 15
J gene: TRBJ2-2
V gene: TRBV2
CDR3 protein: CASRRQGDVTGELFF

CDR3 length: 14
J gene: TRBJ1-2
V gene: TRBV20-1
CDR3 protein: CSAKGTWELYGYTF

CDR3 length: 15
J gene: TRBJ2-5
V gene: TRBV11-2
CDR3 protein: CASSLRGAHGETQYF

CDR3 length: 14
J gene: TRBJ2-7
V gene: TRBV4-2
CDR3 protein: CASSSGDRAYEQYF

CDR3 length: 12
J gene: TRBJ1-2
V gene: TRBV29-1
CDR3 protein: CSVKRGNYGYTF

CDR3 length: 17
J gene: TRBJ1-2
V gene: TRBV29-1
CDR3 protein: CSVVKKPGDSYAYGYTF

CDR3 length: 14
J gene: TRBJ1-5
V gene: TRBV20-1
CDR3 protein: CSAPDRGQEQPQHF

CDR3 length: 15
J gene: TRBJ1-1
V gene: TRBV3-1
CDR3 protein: CASSPRGVYGTEAFF

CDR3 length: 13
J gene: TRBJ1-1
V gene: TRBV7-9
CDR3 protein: CASSSRHMGEAFF

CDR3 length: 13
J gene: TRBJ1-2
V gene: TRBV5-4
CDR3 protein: CASSFSGQRGYTF

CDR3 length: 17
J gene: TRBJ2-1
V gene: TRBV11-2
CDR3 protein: CASSLVGTSSPYNEQFF

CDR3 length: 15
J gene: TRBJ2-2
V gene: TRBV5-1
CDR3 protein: CASSFGGPNTGELFF

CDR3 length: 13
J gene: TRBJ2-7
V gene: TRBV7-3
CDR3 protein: CASSKGATYEQYF

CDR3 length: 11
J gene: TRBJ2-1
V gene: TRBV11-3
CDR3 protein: CASSNLDEQFF

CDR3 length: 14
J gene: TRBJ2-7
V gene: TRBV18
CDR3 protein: CASSPGAGGNEQYF

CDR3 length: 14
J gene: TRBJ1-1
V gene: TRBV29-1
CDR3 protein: CSVEGIGGKTEAFF

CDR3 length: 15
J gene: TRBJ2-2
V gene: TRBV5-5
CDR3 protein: CACGLGGQVTGELFF